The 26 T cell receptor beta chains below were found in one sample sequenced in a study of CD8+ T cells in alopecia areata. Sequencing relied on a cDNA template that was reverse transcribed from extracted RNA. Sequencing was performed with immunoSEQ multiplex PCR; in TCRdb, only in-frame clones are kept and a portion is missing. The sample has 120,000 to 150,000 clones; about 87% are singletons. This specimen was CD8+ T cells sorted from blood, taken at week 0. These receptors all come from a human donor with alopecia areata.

The DNA of the CDR3 is TGTGCTAGTGGTTTGGGCCGAGGTGATGGCTACACCTTC. Its protein is CASGLGRGDGYTF. The chain combines TRBV12-5 with TRBJ1-2; D gene uncertain. This CDR3 is 13 amino acids long. V gave up 1 base and J gave up 6 bases, with 9 bases separating them. Germline V gives CDR1 LGHNT, CDR2 FRNRAP.

The CDR3 bases are TGTGCCAGTAGTATAGTCCGGCAGGTGGACGGCTACACCTTC. Translation: CASSIVRQVDGYTF. The V gene is TRBV19, the J gene TRBJ1-2; no clear D. CDR3 length: 14 residues. CDR1 is LNHDA, CDR2 SQIVND, per germline (reference sequence). With 1 base removed from V and 8 bases from J, the gap between germline ends came to 14 bases.

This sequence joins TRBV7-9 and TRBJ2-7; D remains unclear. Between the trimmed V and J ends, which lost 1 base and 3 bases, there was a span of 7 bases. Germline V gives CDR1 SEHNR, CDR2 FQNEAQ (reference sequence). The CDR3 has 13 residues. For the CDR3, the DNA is TGTGCCAGCAGCTTAGAGGACGGCTACGAGCAGTACTTC. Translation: CASSLEDGYEQYF. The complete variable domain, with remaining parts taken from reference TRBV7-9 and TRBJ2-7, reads DTGVSQNPRHKITKRGQNVTFRCDPISEHNRLYWYRQTLGQGPEFLTYFQNEAQLEKSRLLSDRFSAERPKGSFSTLEIQRTEQGDSAMYLCASSLEDGYEQYFGPGTRLTVT.

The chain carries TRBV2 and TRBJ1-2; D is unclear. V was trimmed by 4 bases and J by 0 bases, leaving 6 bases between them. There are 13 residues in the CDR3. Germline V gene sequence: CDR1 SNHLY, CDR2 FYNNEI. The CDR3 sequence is CASSGIANYGYTF. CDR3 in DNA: TGTGCCAGCAGTGGCATTGCTAACTATGGCTACACCTTC.

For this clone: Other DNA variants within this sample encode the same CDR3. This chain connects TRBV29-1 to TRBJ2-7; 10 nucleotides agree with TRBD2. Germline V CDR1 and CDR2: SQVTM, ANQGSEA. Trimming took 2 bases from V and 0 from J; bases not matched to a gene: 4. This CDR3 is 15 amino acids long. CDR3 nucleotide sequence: TGCAGCGTTGAACTAGCGGGGGTGAACTCCTACGAGCAGTACTTC. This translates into CSVELAGVNSYEQYF.

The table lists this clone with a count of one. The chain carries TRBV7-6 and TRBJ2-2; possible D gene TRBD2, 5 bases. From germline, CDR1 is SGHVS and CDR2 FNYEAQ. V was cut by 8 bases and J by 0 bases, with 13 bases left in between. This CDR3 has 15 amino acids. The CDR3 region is CASLGGSANTGELFF. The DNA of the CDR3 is TGTGCCAGCCTCGGAGGCAGCGCGAACACCGGGGAGCTGTTTTTT. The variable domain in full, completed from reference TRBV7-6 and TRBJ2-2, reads GAGVSQSPRYKVTKRGQDVALRCDPISGHVSLYWYRQALGQGPEFLTYFNYEAQQDKSGLPNDRFSAERPEGSISTLTIQRTEQRDSAMYRCASLGGSANTGELFFGEGSRLTVL.

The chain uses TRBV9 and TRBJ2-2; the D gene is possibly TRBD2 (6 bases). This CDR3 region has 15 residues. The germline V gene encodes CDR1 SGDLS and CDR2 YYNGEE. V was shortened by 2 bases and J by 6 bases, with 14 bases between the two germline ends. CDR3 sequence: CASSVSGSVAGELFF. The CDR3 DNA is TGTGCCAGCAGCGTCTCCGGGAGTGTGGCCGGGGAGCTGTTTTTT.

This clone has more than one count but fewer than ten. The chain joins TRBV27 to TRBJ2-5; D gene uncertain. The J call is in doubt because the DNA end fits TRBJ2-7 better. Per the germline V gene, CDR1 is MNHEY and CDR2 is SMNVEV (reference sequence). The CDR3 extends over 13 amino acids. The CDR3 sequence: CASSLISRYEQYF. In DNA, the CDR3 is TGTGCCAGCAGTTTGATTAGCCGTTACGAGCAGTACTTC.

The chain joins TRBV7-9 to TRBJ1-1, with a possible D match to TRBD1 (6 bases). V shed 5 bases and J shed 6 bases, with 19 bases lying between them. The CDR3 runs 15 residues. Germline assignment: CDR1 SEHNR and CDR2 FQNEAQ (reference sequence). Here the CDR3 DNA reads TGTGCCAGCAGCCCAAACCAAGAGGACAGCCCTGAAGCTTTCTTT. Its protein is CASSPNQEDSPEAFF.

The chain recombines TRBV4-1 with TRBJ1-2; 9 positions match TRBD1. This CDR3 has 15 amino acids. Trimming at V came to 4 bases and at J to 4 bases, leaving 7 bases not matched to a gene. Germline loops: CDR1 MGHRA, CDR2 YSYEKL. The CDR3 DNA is TGCGCCAGCAGCCCTACAGGGGGCGCGAGCTATGGCTACACCTTC. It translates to CASSPTGGASYGYTF.

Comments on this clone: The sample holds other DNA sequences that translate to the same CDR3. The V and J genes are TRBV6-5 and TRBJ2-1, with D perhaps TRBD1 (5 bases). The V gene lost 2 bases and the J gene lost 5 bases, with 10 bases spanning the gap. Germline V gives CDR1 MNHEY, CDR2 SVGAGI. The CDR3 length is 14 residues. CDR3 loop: CASSYGAGNNEQFF. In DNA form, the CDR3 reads TGTGCCAGCAGTTACGGGGCAGGGAACAATGAGCAGTTCTTC.

The DNA of the CDR3 is TGTGCCAGCAGCCCTTCCTACAATGAGCAGTTCTTC. The encoded protein is CASSPSYNEQFF. The J gene is TRBJ2-1, the V gene TRBV7-9; D gene unclear. The CDR3 runs 12 residues. Germline-derived CDR1 and CDR2 are SEHNR and FQNEAQ (reference sequence). The V and J ends lost 5 bases and 1 base respectively, with 3 bases between them.

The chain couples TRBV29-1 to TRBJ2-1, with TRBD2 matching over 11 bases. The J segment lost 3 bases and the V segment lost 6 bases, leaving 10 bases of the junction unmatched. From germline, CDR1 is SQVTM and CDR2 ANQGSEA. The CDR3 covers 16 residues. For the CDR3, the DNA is TGCAGCGTCGACTTACTAGCGGGGGTTGTCTACAATGAGCAGTTCTTC. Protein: CSVDLLAGVVYNEQFF.

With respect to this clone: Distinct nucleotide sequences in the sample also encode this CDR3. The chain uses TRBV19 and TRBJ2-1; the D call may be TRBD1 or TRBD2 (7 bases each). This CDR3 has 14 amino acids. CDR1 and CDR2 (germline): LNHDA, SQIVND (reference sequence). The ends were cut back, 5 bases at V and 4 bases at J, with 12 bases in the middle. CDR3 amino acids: CASSSGGDYNEQFF. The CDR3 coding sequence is TGTGCCAGTAGTTCAGGGGGGGATTACAATGAGCAGTTCTTC.

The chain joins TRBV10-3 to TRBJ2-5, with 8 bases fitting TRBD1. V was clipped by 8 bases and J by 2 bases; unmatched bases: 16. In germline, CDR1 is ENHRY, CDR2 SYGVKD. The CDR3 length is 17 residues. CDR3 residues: CAIGAKEIGQGQETQYF. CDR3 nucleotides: TGTGCCATCGGCGCGAAGGAGATAGGACAGGGACAAGAGACCCAGTACTTC.

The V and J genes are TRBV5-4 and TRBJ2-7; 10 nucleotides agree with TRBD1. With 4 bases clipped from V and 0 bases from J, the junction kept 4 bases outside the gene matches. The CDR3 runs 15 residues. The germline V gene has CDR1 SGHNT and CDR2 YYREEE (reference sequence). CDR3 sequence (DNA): TGTGCCAGCAGCCTCGACAGGGGGCACTCCTACGAGCAGTACTTC. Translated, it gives CASSLDRGHSYEQYF.

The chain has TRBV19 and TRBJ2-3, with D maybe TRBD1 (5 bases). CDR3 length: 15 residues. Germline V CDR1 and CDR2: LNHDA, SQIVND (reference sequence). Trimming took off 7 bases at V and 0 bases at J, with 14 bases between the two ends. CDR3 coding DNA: TGTGCCAGTACGAGGCTGGCAGGGAGCACAGATACGCAGTATTTT. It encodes CASTRLAGSTDTQYF.

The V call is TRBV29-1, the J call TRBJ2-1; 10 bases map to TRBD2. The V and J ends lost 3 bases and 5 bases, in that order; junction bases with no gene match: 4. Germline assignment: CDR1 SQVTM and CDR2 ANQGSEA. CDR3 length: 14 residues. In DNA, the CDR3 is TGCAGCGTTGATCGGACTAGCGGCAACAATGAGCAGTTCTTC. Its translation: CSVDRTSGNNEQFF.

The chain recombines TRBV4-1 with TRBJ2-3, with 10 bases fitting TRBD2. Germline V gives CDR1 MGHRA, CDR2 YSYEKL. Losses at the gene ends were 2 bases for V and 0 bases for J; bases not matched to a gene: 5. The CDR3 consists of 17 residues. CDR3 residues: CASSQLAGVSSTDTQYF. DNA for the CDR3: TGCGCCAGCAGCCAACTAGCGGGAGTTTCTAGCACAGATACGCAGTATTTT.

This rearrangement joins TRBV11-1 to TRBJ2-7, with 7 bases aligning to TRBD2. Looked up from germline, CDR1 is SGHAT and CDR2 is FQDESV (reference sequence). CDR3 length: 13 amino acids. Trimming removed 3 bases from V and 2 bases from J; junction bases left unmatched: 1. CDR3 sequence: CASSFGGTYEQYF. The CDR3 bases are TGTGCCAGCAGCTTCGGGGGGACCTACGAGCAGTACTTC.

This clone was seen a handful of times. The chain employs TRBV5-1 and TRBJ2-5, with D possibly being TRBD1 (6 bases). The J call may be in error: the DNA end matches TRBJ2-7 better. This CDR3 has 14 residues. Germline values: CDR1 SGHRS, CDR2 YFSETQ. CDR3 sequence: CASSPDSLSYEQYF. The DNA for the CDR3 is TGCGCCAGCAGCCCGGACAGCCTTTCCTACGAGCAGTACTTC.

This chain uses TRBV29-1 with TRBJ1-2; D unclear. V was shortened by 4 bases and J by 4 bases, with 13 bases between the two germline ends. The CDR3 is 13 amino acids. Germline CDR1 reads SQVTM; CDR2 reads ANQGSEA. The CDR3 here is CSVGTGEGYGYTF. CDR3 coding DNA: TGCAGCGTTGGAACCGGGGAGGGCTATGGCTACACCTTC.

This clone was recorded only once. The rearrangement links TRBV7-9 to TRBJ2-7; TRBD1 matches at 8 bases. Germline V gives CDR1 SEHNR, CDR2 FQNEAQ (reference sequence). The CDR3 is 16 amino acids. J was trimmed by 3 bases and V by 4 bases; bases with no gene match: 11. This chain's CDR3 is CASSSGTGTGFYEQYF. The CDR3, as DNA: TGTGCCAGCAGCTCTGGGACCGGGACAGGATTCTACGAGCAGTACTTC.

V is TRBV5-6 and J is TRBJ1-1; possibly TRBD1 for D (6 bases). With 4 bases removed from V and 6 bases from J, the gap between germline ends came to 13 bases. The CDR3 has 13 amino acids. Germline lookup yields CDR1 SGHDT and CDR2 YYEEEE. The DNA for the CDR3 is TGTGCCAGCAGCCCCGACAGGAGAGCTGAAGCTTTCTTT. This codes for CASSPDRRAEAFF.

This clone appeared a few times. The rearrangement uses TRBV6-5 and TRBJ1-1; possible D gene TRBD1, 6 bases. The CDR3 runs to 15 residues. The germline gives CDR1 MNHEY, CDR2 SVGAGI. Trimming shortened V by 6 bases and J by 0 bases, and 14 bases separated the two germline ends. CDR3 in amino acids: CASRQGQWVNTEAFF. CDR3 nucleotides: TGTGCCAGCAGACAGGGCCAATGGGTGAACACTGAAGCTTTCTTT.

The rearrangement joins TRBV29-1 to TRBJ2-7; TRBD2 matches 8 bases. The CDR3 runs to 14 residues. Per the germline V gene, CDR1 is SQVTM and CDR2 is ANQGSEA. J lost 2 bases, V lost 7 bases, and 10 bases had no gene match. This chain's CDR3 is CSARGGRNPYEQYF. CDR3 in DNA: TGCAGCGCCCGCGGGGGGCGAAACCCCTACGAGCAGTACTTC.